A selection of T cell receptor beta chains follows, all from one sample in a study of T cells in tumors after PD-1 blockade. This table comes from immunoSEQ multiplex PCR, and its TCRdb copy is limited to in-frame clones, with some not included. The repertoire holds 60,000 to 75,000 clones, with around 74% as singletons. The material sequenced was PBMCs, taken after anti-PD-1 treatment. The receptors stem from a human donor with basal cell carcinoma. The CDR3 runs from the conserved cysteine through the conserved F or W. D genes are given only for firm matches. Clone size is given for some rows only: seen once, a few or many times, or a class if the clone is expanded.

length	J	size	D	V	DNA	CDR3
15	TRBJ1-2	few	TRBD1	TRBV7-2	TGTGCCAGCAGCTACCGGGACAGCCAAATCTATGGCTACACCTTC	CASSYRDSQIYGYTF
15	TRBJ1-6	NA	NA	TRBV5-6	TGTGCCAGCAGCGGCCGGGGGTTCAATAATTCACCCCTCCACTTT	CASSGRGFNNSPLHF
15	TRBJ2-7	NA	TRBD2	TRBV6-5	TGTGCCAGCATTTCCAACCTAAGGGAGGGGTACGAGCAGTACTTC	CASISNLREGYEQYF
15	TRBJ1-1	NA	TRBD1	TRBV19	TGTGCCAGTACCACGAACAGGGGCGGCGGAACTGAAGCTTTCTTT	CASTTNRGGGTEAFF
14	TRBJ2-1	once	NA	TRBV3-1/TRBV3-2	TGTGCCAGCAGCCCGGGACTCTCCTACAATGAGCAGTTCTTC	CASSPGLSYNEQFF
14	TRBJ1-3	once	NA	TRBV10-2	TGCGCCAGCGGGGATCGGCTCTCTGGAAACACCATATATTTT	CASGDRLSGNTIYF
13	TRBJ2-7	few	NA	TRBV5-1	TGCGCCAGCAGCTTACAGGAATCGGACGAGCAGTACTTC	CASSLQESDEQYF
14	TRBJ1-2	NA	NA	TRBV5-1	TGCGCCAGCAGCTCGGACAGCGGTAACTATGGCTACACCTTC	CASSSDSGNYGYTF
19	TRBJ1-5	NA	TRBD1	TRBV7-9	TGTGCCAGCAGCTTAGCGTGGGAGGGACAGATTCAATGTTATCAGCCCCAGCATTTT	CASSLAWEGQIQCYQPQHF
19	TRBJ2-7	NA	TRBD1	TRBV5-6	TGTGCCAGCAGCGCCTCCGGGACAGGGGGATTCCTACAACTTTACGAGCAGTACTTC	CASSASGTGGFLQLYEQYF
14	TRBJ1-5	few	TRBD1	TRBV3-1/TRBV3-2	TGTGCCAGCAGCCTCCTAGGGACAGGCCAGCCCCAGCATTTT	CASSLLGTGQPQHF
13	TRBJ1-2	NA	NA	TRBV18	TGTGCCAGCTCACCACCGGCGAACTATGGCTACACCTTC	CASSPPANYGYTF
16	TRBJ2-3	NA	NA	TRBV19	TGTGCCAGTAGTATTGGGCAGGGTTCTAGCACAGATACGCAGTATTTT	CASSIGQGSSTDTQYF
14	TRBJ2-7	NA	NA	TRBV6-5	TGTGCCAGCAGCTCCTTGTTCGTAGGCTACGAGCAGTACTTC	CASSSLFVGYEQYF
14	TRBJ2-5	NA	TRBD2	TRBV5-4	TGTGCCAGCAGCCTCGGGGGGGCCGAAGAGACCCAGTACTTC	CASSLGGAEETQYF
14	TRBJ2-1	NA	TRBD2	TRBV7-9	TGTGCCAGCAGCTTACCCCAGGGAGGGAATGAGCAGTTCTTC	CASSLPQGGNEQFF
18	TRBJ2-1	NA	TRBD2	TRBV11-2	TGTGCCAGCAGCCCACTCCGACTAGCGGGGTTTGCCTACAATGAGCAGTTCTTC	CASSPLRLAGFAYNEQFF
15	TRBJ1-1	few	NA	TRBV19	TGTGCCAGTAGTATCCCCAAAAAGGTGAACACTGAAGCTTTCTTT	CASSIPKKVNTEAFF
15	TRBJ1-5	NA	NA	TRBV5-1	TGCGCCAGCAGAGCGGGGATATCCTCGATTCAGCCCCAGCATTTT	CASRAGISSIQPQHF
14	TRBJ1-4	NA	NA	TRBV6-1	TGTGCCAGCAGTGAAATCAGGGCGGGAGAAAAACTGTTTTTT	CASSEIRAGEKLFF
14	TRBJ1-1	few	NA	TRBV6-5	TGTGCCAGCAAAGACCTTGTCGAGGGCACTGAAGCTTTCTTT	CASKDLVEGTEAFF
13	TRBJ1-1	few	NA	TRBV6-5	TGTGCCAGCAGTTACGGGGGGAACACTGAAGCTTTCTTT	CASSYGGNTEAFF
16	TRBJ1-5	NA	TRBD1	TRBV6-1	TGTGCCAGCAGTGAAGGACAGGGAATAGGAGGTCAGCCCCAGCATTTT	CASSEGQGIGGQPQHF
15	TRBJ1-5	NA	NA	TRBV5-1	TGCGCCAGCAGCCTAACCCAGGGACCCAATCAGCCCCAGCATTTT	CASSLTQGPNQPQHF
11	TRBJ2-7	NA	NA	TRBV20-1	TGCAGTGCTACCTCAAGTTACGAGCAGTACTTC	CSATSSYEQYF
14	TRBJ2-4	NA	TRBD1	TRBV5-1	TGCGCCAGCAGCTTTAGGACAGGGGGATACATTCAGTACTTC	CASSFRTGGYIQYF
14	TRBJ2-2	NA	TRBD2	TRBV2	TGTGCCAGCAGTGGGGGACTAGACACCGGGGAGCTGTTTTTT	CASSGGLDTGELFF
13	TRBJ1-1	NA	NA	TRBV5-1	TGCGCCAGCAGCTTCCGCAGTAGGCAGGAAGCTTTCTTT	CASSFRSRQEAFF
14	TRBJ1-2	NA	NA	TRBV6-6	TGTGCCAGCACCCCATCGCACGGTAACTATGGCTACACCTTC	CASTPSHGNYGYTF